The next 29 T cell receptor beta chains were all read from a single sample in a study of post-analysis software for immune sequencing data. Built from TCR beta cDNA, the libraries had unique molecular identifiers in them. TCRdb processed the PCR reads anew with MiXCR; each CDR3 protein has one entry. The table lists about half a million distinct CDR3 sequences, roughly 45% of them singletons. Study conclusions and caveats: Comparison of patients with controls showed five TRBV segments more frequent in patients, TRBV5-6, TRBV5-1 and TRBV20-1 among them.

For these receptors, no antigen is known. Sequencing was done on a sample of blood. All receptors come from a girl aged 5 to 17 with multiple sclerosis.

This chain uses TRBV21-1 with TRBJ2-1; the tabulated D call, TRBD2, remains unverified against the DNA. TRBV21-1 is assigned pseudogene status. This CDR3 comprises 17 residues. This chain's CDR3 is CASSKGERAGGYNEQFF. Written as DNA, the CDR3 is TGTGCCAGCAGCAAAGGGGAACGAGCGGGAGGGTACAATGAGCAGTTCTTC.

V gene TRBV12-3 or TRBV12-4 combines with J gene TRBJ1-4; TRBD1 matches 8 bases. With 2 bases clipped from V and 3 bases from J, the junction kept 2 bases outside the gene matches. This CDR3 contains 15 residues. CDR3 amino acids: CASSLPDRANEKLFF. The CDR3, as DNA: TGTGCCAGCAGTTTACCGGACAGGGCTAATGAAAAACTGTTTTTT.

The chain is built from TRBV4-1 and TRBJ2-7; 7 bases line up with TRBD2. In germline, CDR1 is MGHRA, CDR2 YSYEKL. Trimming removed 0 bases from V and 5 bases from J; junction bases left unmatched: 10. The CDR3 is 16 residues long. In DNA, the CDR3 is TGCGCCAGCAGCCAAGAGGGGGGGTCCCCAGGGAACGAGCAGTACTTC. It yields the protein CASSQEGGSPGNEQYF.

This chain joins TRBV18 and TRBJ2-5; 8 positions agree with TRBD2. V gave up 2 bases and J gave up 0 bases; unmatched junction bases: 5. The CDR3 contains 16 residues. Germline CDR1 is KGHSH and CDR2 is LQKENI. The CDR3 nucleotides are TGTGCCAGCTCACCAACCCGGGAGGGCCACCAAGAGACCCAGTACTTC. This encodes CASSPTREGHQETQYF.

The chain recombines TRBV12-3 or TRBV12-4 with TRBJ1-5; TRBD1 might be the D (5 bases). The CDR3 consists of 15 residues. V dropped 0 bases and J dropped 3 bases, with 9 bases sitting between them. The CDR3 region is CASSLAGTANQPQHF. The CDR3 DNA is TGTGCCAGCAGTTTAGCGGGGACGGCCAATCAGCCCCAGCATTTT.

This clonotype was observed a single time. The rearrangement uses TRBV29-1 and TRBJ1-1; a weak D match, TRBD1 (5 bases). V gave up 4 bases and J gave up 1 base, with 10 bases separating them. Germline V gene data show CDR1 as SQVTM and CDR2 as ANQGSEA. CDR3 length: 13 residues. This chain's CDR3 is CSVGGVANTEAFF. CDR3 nucleotide sequence: TGCAGCGTTGGAGGGGTCGCGAACACTGAAGCTTTCTTT.

This clonotype has more than one count but fewer than ten. The chain uses TRBV6-5 and TRBJ2-5, with 7 bases that match TRBD1. Per the germline V gene, CDR1 is MNHEY and CDR2 is SVGAGI. The CDR3 has 14 amino acids. V lost 3 bases and J lost 2; bases outside the gene matches: 3. The CDR3 nucleotides read TGTGCCAGCAGTTATAAGGGGGCACAAGAGACCCAGTACTTC. Translation gives CASSYKGAQETQYF.

The rearrangement uses TRBV24-1 and TRBJ1-1; 9 positions match TRBD1. V was clipped by 9 bases and J by 5 bases; unmatched bases: 6. CDR3 length equals 13 residues. Germline CDR1 is KGHDR and CDR2 is SFDVKD. The CDR3 DNA sequence: TGTGCCACCCAGGGGACAGGGCGAACTGAAGCTTTCTTT. It specifies CATQGTGRTEAFF.

V usage is TRBV28 and J usage is TRBJ2-4, with D perhaps matching TRBD2 (5 bases). Judging by the DNA end, TRBJ2-7 fits better; the J call may be wrong. The CDR3 has 14 residues. Germline assignment: CDR1 MDHEN and CDR2 SYDVKM. The CDR3 nucleotides read TGTGCCAGCCTTCCGGAGGACGGGGTCTACGAGCAGTACTTC. Its protein is CASLPEDGVYEQYF.

This clonotype was observed once. Sequence at one end of the junction differs from germline and may be a read error. V usage is TRBV25-1 and J usage is TRBJ1-2; D remains unclear. CDR1 is MGHDK, CDR2 SYGVNS, per germline. The CDR3 runs 14 residues. CDR3: CTSSESARGPPYTF. CDR3 sequence (DNA): TGTACCAGCAGTGAATCGGCCCGTGGGCCTCCCTACACCTTC.

The chain joins TRBV7-8 to TRBJ1-1; no clear D. The CDR3 consists of 14 residues. The germline gives CDR1 SGHVS, CDR2 FQNEAQ. V lost 5 bases and J 5 bases, leaving 15 bases between the germline ends. The CDR3 loop reads CASSPGRVGTEAFF. CDR3 bases: TGTGCCAGCAGCCCCGGACGGGTAGGAACTGAAGCTTTCTTT.

This clonotype was picked up a small number of times. This chain uses TRBV10-3 with TRBJ2-3; no reliable D call. This CDR3 comprises 13 residues. Trimming removed 9 bases at V and 2 bases at J, with 12 bases between. Germline V lookup: CDR1 ENHRY, CDR2 SYGVKD. The CDR3 loop is CAMADSATDTQYF. The CDR3 bases are TGTGCCATGGCCGACTCCGCCACAGATACGCAGTATTTT.

The chain is built from TRBV29-1 and TRBJ2-7; 13 bases fit TRBD2. The CDR3 spans 17 residues. Trimming at V came to 7 bases and at J to 0 bases, leaving 12 bases not matched to a gene. Germline V gene data show CDR1 as SQVTM and CDR2 as ANQGSEA. The CDR3 DNA follows: TGCAGCGCCAAGGGACTAGCGGGATTAAGTAGCTCCTACGAGCAGTACTTC. Translated, it gives CSAKGLAGLSSSYEQYF.

This chain joins TRBV28 and TRBJ2-7, with D unclear. CDR1 is MDHEN, CDR2 SYDVKM, per germline. Trimming took off 7 bases at V and 2 bases at J, with 9 bases between the two ends. This CDR3 has 12 amino acids. CDR3 residues: CASIGRPYEQYF. In DNA form, the CDR3 reads TGTGCCAGCATAGGCAGACCCTACGAGCAGTACTTC.

This sequence joins TRBV29-1 and TRBJ2-1, with 10 bases fitting TRBD2. V lost 3 bases to trimming and J lost 8 bases; unmatched junction nucleotides: 7. The CDR3 consists of 14 residues. CDR1 and CDR2 (germline): SQVTM, ANQGSEA. The DNA of the CDR3 is TGCAGCGTTGAGGAGCGGGAGGGGTATGATGAGCAGTTCTTC. This gives the protein CSVEEREGYDEQFF.

This clonotype has a handful of counts. V usage is TRBV29-1 and J usage is TRBJ2-1, with 8 nucleotides matching TRBD2. The length of the CDR3 is 14 residues. CDR1 is SQVTM and CDR2 is ANQGSEA in the germline V gene. CDR3 sequence: CTAKTGLGGDEQFF. The CDR3 DNA follows: TGCACCGCAAAAACGGGACTAGGAGGAGATGAGCAGTTCTTC.

The chain has TRBV28 and TRBJ1-6, with no clear D. The V gene's germline CDR1 is MDHEN and CDR2 SYDVKM. This CDR3 is built from 14 residues. Trimming pared 4 bases from V and 7 bases from J, leaving 11 bases between. The CDR3 spells CASSSGPFNSPLHF. The CDR3 region has the DNA TGTGCCAGCAGTTCCGGACCGTTCAATTCACCCCTCCACTTT.

The rearrangement uses TRBV9 and TRBJ2-1; 11 bases align to TRBD1. Germline V gene data show CDR1 as SGDLS and CDR2 as YYNGEE. CDR3 size: 21 residues. Trimming at V came to 4 bases and at J to 1 base, leaving 19 bases not matched to a gene. In DNA form, the CDR3 reads TGTGCCAGCAGCTACAGGACAGGGGGCTTGGTAACGGGCGGTTCCTACAATGAGCAGTTCTTC. It codes for CASSYRTGGLVTGGSYNEQFF. The whole variable domain, remainder taken from reference TRBV9 and TRBJ2-1, is DSGVTQTPKHLITATGQRVTLRCSPRSGDLSVYWYQQSLDQGLQFLIQYYNGEERAKGNILERFSAQQFPDLHSELNLSSLELGDSALYFCASSYRTGGLVTGGSYNEQFFGPGTRLTVL.

The chain employs TRBV7-2 and TRBJ2-7; 9 bases fit TRBD1. The germline CDR1 and CDR2 sequences are SGHTA and FQGNSA. There are 15 residues in the CDR3. J was trimmed by 4 bases and V by 5 bases; bases with no gene match: 9. The CDR3 is CASSQRDRVSYEQYF. The CDR3 coding sequence is TGTGCCAGCAGCCAGAGGGACAGGGTGAGTTACGAGCAGTACTTC.

As for this clonotype: One end of the junction varies from germline; a read error may be responsible. The chain carries TRBV12-3 or TRBV12-4 and TRBJ1-1; D may be TRBD1 (6 bases). This CDR3 comprises 14 residues. The CDR3 loop reads CASRLGDIITEAFF. CDR3 DNA: TGTGCCAGCAGGTTAGGGGACATAATCACTGAAGCTTTCTTT.

This clonotype was recorded a few times. The chain carries TRBV10-2 and TRBJ1-2; D is unclear. This CDR3 comprises 12 residues. Trimming took 6 bases from V and 4 from J, leaving 9 bases between them. Per the germline V gene, CDR1 is WSHSY and CDR2 is SAAADI. The CDR3 DNA is TGCGCCAGCAGAACGGGGAGCTATGGCTACACCTTC. Protein product: CASRTGSYGYTF.

DNA of the CDR3: TGTGCCAGCAGTTACGTTCGGGGGGCGAGGAATGAGCAGTTCTTC. Protein sequence: CASSYVRGARNEQFF. The genes are TRBV6-2 or TRBV6-3 and TRBJ2-1, with D maybe TRBD2 (7 bases). CDR1 is MNHEY and CDR2 is SVGEGT in the germline V gene. The germline V and J ends were trimmed by 2 bases and 7 bases, with 15 bases remaining between them. The CDR3 loop spans 15 amino acids.

This clonotype was detected only a few times. The rearrangement links TRBV10-3 to TRBJ2-7; D perhaps matches TRBD1 (7 bases). This CDR3 has 19 residues. Trimming took off 5 bases at V and 3 bases at J, with 29 bases between the two ends. Germline assignment: CDR1 ENHRY and CDR2 SYGVKD. The CDR3 reads CAISPGIRFPQQGGYEQYF. Written as DNA, the CDR3 is TGTGCCATCAGTCCCGGCATTAGGTTCCCTCAGCAGGGGGGCTACGAGCAGTACTTC.

J is TRBJ2-7 and V is TRBV10-3, with unresolved D. With 8 bases removed from V and 6 bases from J, the gap between germline ends came to 11 bases. Germline V lookup: CDR1 ENHRY, CDR2 SYGVKD. This CDR3 contains 11 residues. CDR3 in amino acids: CAIGPPGEQYF. DNA for the CDR3: TGTGCCATCGGGCCTCCGGGCGAGCAGTACTTC.

The DNA for the CDR3 is TGTGCCAGCAGCTTGAGTCTTAGCACAGATACGCAGTATTTT. This encodes CASSLSLSTDTQYF. The chain links TRBV7-9 to TRBJ2-3; no definite D call. The CDR3 spans 14 residues. Per germline, CDR1 SEHNR and CDR2 FQNEAQ (reference sequence). The V and J ends lost 3 bases and 0 bases respectively, with 7 bases between them.

The chain is built from TRBV7-8 and TRBJ2-5, with 7 bases lining up with TRBD2. The DNA end favors TRBJ2-7, so the J call may be wrong. The CDR3 is 15 amino acids. Germline CDR1 and CDR2: SGHVS and FQNEAQ. CDR3 amino acids: CASSFGLADVYEQYF. CDR3 DNA sequence: TGTGCCAGCAGCTTCGGTCTAGCGGATGTCTACGAGCAGTACTTC.

V is TRBV14 and J is TRBJ2-7; the match to TRBD1 covers 8 bases. CDR3 length: 16 amino acids. From germline, CDR1 is SGHDN and CDR2 FVKESK. V lost 3 bases to trimming and J lost 5 bases; unmatched junction nucleotides: 12. DNA for the CDR3: TGTGCCAGCAGCCAGAGTTTCTTAAACAGGGGGAACGAGCAGTACTTC. Protein: CASSQSFLNRGNEQYF.

J is TRBJ2-7 and V is TRBV13; 9 bases align to TRBD2. V shed 9 bases, J shed 5 bases, and the junction held 11 bases outside the gene matches. Germline assignment: CDR1 PRHDT and CDR2 FYEKMQ (reference sequence). This CDR3 region has 14 residues. The CDR3 DNA sequence: TGTGCCAGTGAGATAAGCGGGAGGTCCCACGAGCAGTACTTC. Protein: CASEISGRSHEQYF.

V is TRBV29-1 and J is TRBJ1-1, with 10 positions matching TRBD1. Germline CDR1 reads SQVTM; CDR2 reads ANQGSEA. V dropped 4 bases and J dropped 5; count of bases not matched to a gene: 10. The length of the CDR3 is 15 residues. The CDR3 DNA follows: TGCAGCGTTGTGGGGTCCCGGGACAGGGGAACTGAAGCTTTCTTT. Encoded protein: CSVVGSRDRGTEAFF.